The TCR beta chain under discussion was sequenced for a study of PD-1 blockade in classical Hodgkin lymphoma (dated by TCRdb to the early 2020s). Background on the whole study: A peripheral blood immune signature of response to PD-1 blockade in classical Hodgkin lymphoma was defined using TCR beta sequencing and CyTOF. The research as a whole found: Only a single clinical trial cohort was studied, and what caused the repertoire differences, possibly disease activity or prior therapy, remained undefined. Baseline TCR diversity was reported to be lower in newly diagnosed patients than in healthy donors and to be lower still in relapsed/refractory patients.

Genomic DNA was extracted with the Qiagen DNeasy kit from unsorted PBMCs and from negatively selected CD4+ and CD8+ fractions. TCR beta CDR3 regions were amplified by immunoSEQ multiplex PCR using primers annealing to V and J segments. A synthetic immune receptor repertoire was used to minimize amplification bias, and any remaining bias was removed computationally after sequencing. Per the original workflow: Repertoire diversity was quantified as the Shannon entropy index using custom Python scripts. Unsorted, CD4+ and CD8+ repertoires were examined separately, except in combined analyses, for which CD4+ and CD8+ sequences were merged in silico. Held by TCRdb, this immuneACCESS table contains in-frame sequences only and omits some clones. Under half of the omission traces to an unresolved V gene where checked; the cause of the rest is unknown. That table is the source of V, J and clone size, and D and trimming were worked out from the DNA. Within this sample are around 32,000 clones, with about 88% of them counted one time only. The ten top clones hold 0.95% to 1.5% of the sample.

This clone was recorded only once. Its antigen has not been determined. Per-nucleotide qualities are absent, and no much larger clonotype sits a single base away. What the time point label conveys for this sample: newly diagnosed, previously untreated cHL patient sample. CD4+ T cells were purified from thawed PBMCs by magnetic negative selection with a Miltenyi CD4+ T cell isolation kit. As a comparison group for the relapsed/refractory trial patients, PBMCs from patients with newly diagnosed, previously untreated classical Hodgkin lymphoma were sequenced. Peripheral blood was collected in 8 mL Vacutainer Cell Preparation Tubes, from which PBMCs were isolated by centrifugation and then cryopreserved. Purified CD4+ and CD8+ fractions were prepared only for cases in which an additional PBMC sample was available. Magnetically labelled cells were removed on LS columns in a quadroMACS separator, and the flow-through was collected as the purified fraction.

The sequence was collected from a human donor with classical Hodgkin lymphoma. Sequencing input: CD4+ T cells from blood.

The CDR3 reads CASSLTLAGRGDTQYF. The DNA sequence is given as TGTGCCAGCAGCTTAACGCTGGCGGGACGTGGAGATACGCAGTATTTT. The chain couples TRBV7-3 to TRBJ2-3, with TRBD2 perhaps the D gene, on 6 matching bases. Trimming costs V 0 bases and J 5 bases, and their ends lie 15 bases apart. The CDR3 covers 16 residues, taking in both the cysteine and the phenylalanine. Just the 48-base CDR3 DNA is kept, in frame starting at base 1. CDR1 and CDR2 were assigned from the germline V gene as SGHTA and FQGTGA.